This T cell receptor beta chain was identified during a study of blood T cells in healthy people across ages. A sample-barcoded 5' primer and a J-beta primer mix were used in a second PCR of about 6 to 12 cycles. MiXCR was run by TCRdb on the 5' RACE reads, yielding one entry per CDR3 protein. The sample consists of around 1,700,000 distinct CDR3 sequences, roughly 27% of them appearing once. J gave up 7 bases and V 5 bases, and 9 bases lay outside the gene matches. This CDR3 contains 15 residues. The germline V gene has CDR1 SGHVS and CDR2 FNYEAQ. Donor samples were obtained from healthy Caucasian individuals from Russia, aged about 6 to 100.

The sequence was obtained from a woman in her twenties or thirties in good health. The chain uses TRBV7-6 and TRBJ2-1, with 9 bases that match TRBD2. Sequenced input: blood. CDR3: CASSHRGGGANEQFF. The DNA for the CDR3 is TGTGCCAGCAGCCACCGGGGCGGGGGGGCAAATGAGCAGTTCTTC.